The rows below give T cell receptor beta chains drawn from one sample of a study of blood T cells in healthy people across ages. TCRdb re-analysed the 5' RACE reads in MiXCR, keeping a single row per CDR3 protein. The table includes 650,000 to 1,000,000 distinct CDR3 sequences, roughly 34% detected once. Sequenced sample: blood. The receptors were sampled from a man aged 18-30 years in good health. Both conserved end residues are part of each CDR3. The D gene is left open where the match is weak. Clone sizes are given selectively: once, few, many, or a class where the clone is expanded.

TRBV20-1	.	TRBJ1-5	.	CSARDGGYSNQPQHF	TGCAGTGCTAGAGATGGAGGGTATAGCAATCAGCCCCAGCATTTT
TRBV10-3	.	TRBJ1-2	many	CAIRPGTKDGYTF	TGTGCCATCAGGCCCGGGACAAAAGATGGCTACACCTTC
TRBV6-5	.	TRBJ2-7	.	CASSYDGAYNEQYF	TGTGCCAGCAGTTACGACGGAGCCTACAATGAGCAGTACTTC
TRBV29-1	TRBD1	TRBJ1-2	.	CSAYTRTGYGYTF	TGCAGCGCCTACACTCGGACAGGGTATGGCTACACCTTC
TRBV14	.	TRBJ1-1	.	CASSQGNRNLFEAFF	TGTGCCAGCAGCCAAGGTAACAGGAATTTGTTTGAAGCTTTCTTT
TRBV5-1	TRBD2	TRBJ2-5	few	CASSLAPSGGPNEQYF	TGCGCCAGCAGCTTGGCTCCTAGCGGGGGCCCCAATGAGCAGTACTTT
TRBV25-1	.	TRBJ1-6	.	CASVDGEYNSPLHF	TGTGCCAGCGTCGACGGGGAATATAATTCACCCCTCCACTTT
TRBV12-3/TRBV12-4	.	TRBJ1-6	few	CASSSPEDRAFLPLHF	TGTGCCAGCAGTTCACCCGAGGACAGAGCGTTTCTCCCCCTCCACTTT
TRBV27	TRBD2	TRBJ2-5	.	CASSLGGGPNEQYF	TGTGCCAGCAGTTTGGGCGGGGGTCCAAATGAGCAGTACTTC
TRBV5-1	TRBD2	TRBJ2-1	many	CASRLTAGNEQFF	TGCGCCAGCAGACTCACAGCGGGGAATGAGCAGTTCTTC
TRBV7-2	TRBD2	TRBJ2-5	.	CASSFSGTSETQYF	TGTGCCAGCAGCTTTAGCGGGACGTCGGAGACCCAGTACTTC
TRBV2	.	TRBJ2-7	few	CASSRERGYEQYF	TGTGCCAGCAGCCGCGAGCGAGGCTACGAGCAGTACTTC
TRBV29-1	.	TRBJ1-1	once	CSVAESTEAFF	TGCAGCGTTGCTGAGTCAACTGAAGCTTTCTTT
TRBV12-3/TRBV12-4	.	TRBJ1-4	many	CASSLGGYNEKLFF	TGTGCCAGCAGTTTGGGGGGCTATAATGAAAAACTGTTTTTT
TRBV20-1	.	TRBJ1-5	few	CSAREDSTNQPQHF	TGCAGTGCTAGAGAAGACAGCACAAATCAGCCCCAGCATTTT
TRBV4-3	.	TRBJ2-3	many	CASSQDLHTDTQYF	TGCGCCAGCAGCCAAGATCTGCACACAGATACGCAGTATTTT
TRBV20-1	TRBD1	TRBJ2-7	.	CSASEDRVKGFRYNEQYF	TGCAGTGCTAGTGAAGACAGGGTAAAAGGGTTTCGGTACAATGAGCAGTACTTC
TRBV10-3	.	TRBJ1-1	few	CATRGNTEAFF	TGTGCCACCAGGGGGAACACTGAAGCTTTCTTT
TRBV7-2	TRBD2	TRBJ2-2	.	CASSLVGISGTLNTGELFF	TGTGCCAGCAGCTTAGTCGGGATTAGCGGGACCCTGAACACCGGGGAGCTGTTTTTT
TRBV20-1	.	TRBJ1-2	many	CSAREGTYGYTF	TGCAGTGCTAGAGAAGGGACCTATGGCTACACCTTC
TRBV7-2	.	TRBJ1-1	few	CASSLGLLRGAAFF	TGTGCCAGCAGCTTGGGGCTTCTTCGAGGGGCAGCTTTCTTT
TRBV6-5	.	TRBJ1-1	few	CASSPGYEAFF	TGTGCCAGCAGCCCCGGATATGAAGCTTTCTTT
TRBV13	.	TRBJ2-7	.	CASSPPPAEGNYEQYF	TGTGCCAGCAGCCCCCCACCCGCGGAGGGGAACTACGAGCAGTACTTC
TRBV2	.	TRBJ2-4	.	CASSEGRPNIQYF	TGTGCCAGCAGTGAAGGCAGACCAAACATTCAGTACTTC
TRBV20-1	TRBD2	TRBJ2-5	.	CSAGRGGEYEQYF	TGCAGTGCGGGACGGGGGGGCGAATATGAGCAGTACTTC
TRBV20-1	.	TRBJ2-1	.	CSAIGPYQETQFF	TGCAGTGCTATCGGGCCCTACCAAGAGACCCAGTTCTTC
TRBV28	TRBD2	TRBJ2-1	once	CASSLAASGEIYNEQFF	TGTGCCAGCAGTTTAGCGGCTAGCGGGGAAATCTACAATGAGCAGTTCTTC
TRBV15	.	TRBJ1-1	.	CATSRDRGAGSTEAFF	TGTGCCACCAGCAGAGATAGGGGGGCAGGGAGCACTGAAGCTTTCTTT
TRBV29-1	TRBD1	TRBJ1-4	.	CSVGQGLTEKLFF	TGCAGCGTTGGACAGGGCCTGACGGAAAAACTGTTTTTT
TRBV5-1	.	TRBJ2-1	many	CASSFRITRGSGEQFF	TGCGCCAGCAGCTTTCGGATTACCAGGGGATCTGGTGAGCAGTTCTTC
TRBV18	.	TRBJ2-5	.	CASSPGQPQETQYF	TGTGCCAGCTCACCCGGACAGCCCCAAGAGACCCAGTACTTC
TRBV4-3	.	TRBJ2-5	.	CASSRRSTNMDEQYF	TGCGCCAGCAGCCGGCGGAGCACTAACATGGATGAGCAGTACTTC
TRBV7-9	.	TRBJ2-2	.	CASSLVLNTGELFF	TGTGCCAGCAGCTTAGTTCTGAACACCGGGGAGCTGTTTTTT
TRBV24-1	.	TRBJ1-2	many	CATSRDTNYGYTF	TGTGCCACCAGCCGGGACACAAACTATGGCTACACCTTC
TRBV5-6	TRBD1	TRBJ1-2	.	CASSSSHRGTYGYTF	TGTGCCAGCAGCTCGAGTCACAGGGGGACCTATGGCTACACCTTC
TRBV20-1	.	TRBJ2-3	.	CSARGQTTDTQYF	TGCAGTGCTAGAGGGCAGACTACAGATACGCAGTATTTT